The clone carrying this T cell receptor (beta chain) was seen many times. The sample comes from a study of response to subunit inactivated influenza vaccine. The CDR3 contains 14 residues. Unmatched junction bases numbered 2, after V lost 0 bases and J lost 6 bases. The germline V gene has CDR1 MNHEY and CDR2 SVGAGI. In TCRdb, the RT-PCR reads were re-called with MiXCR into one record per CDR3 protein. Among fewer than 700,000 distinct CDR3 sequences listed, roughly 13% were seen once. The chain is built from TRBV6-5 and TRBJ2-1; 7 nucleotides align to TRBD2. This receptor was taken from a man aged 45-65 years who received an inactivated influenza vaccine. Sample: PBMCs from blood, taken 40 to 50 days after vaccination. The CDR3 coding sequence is TGTGCCAGCAGTTACTCGAGGACTAGCAATGAGCAGTTCTTC. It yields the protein CASSYSRTSNEQFF.